A selection of T cell receptor beta chains follows, all from one sample in a study of post-analysis software for immune sequencing data. TCRdb independently ran MiXCR on the PCR reads; one entry per CDR3 protein. The sample has more than 350,000 distinct CDR3 sequences, roughly 40% seen once. Sequences were obtained from blood. The receptors were gathered from a girl aged 2-15 years with multiple sclerosis. Each CDR3 is given with its conserved first and last residue. Each record gives: CDR3 protein, CDR3 DNA, V gene, D gene, CDR3 length, clone size, J gene. D genes are given only for firm matches. Some rows mark clone size as missing; the rest say once, few, many or name a class of expanded clone.

CAITRGLAGSTDTQYF	TGTGCCATCACCCGGGGACTAGCGGGAAGCACAGATACGCAGTATTTT	TRBV10-3	TRBD2	16	NA	TRBJ2-3
CASSQVRASSYEQYF	TGCGCCAGCAGCCAAGTGAGGGCCAGCTCCTACGAGCAGTACTTC	TRBV4-1	NA	15	NA	TRBJ2-7
CASSFSRDTEAFF	TGTGCCAGCAGCTTCAGCCGGGACACTGAAGCTTTCTTT	TRBV7-6	NA	13	NA	TRBJ1-1
CASSLTGQNTQYF	TGTGCCAGCAGCCTAACAGGGCAGAATACGCAGTATTTT	TRBV27	NA	13	NA	TRBJ2-3
CASSLEAETQYF	TGCGCCAGCAGCTTGGAGGCGGAGACCCAGTACTTC	TRBV5-1	NA	12	NA	TRBJ2-5
CASSADHPNEQFF	TGTGCCAGCAGCGCCGATCACCCTAATGAGCAGTTCTTC	TRBV9	NA	13	NA	TRBJ2-1
CASSDRVVEEKLFF	TGTGCCAGCAGTGACAGGGTTGTCGAGGAAAAACTGTTTTTT	TRBV2	NA	14	NA	TRBJ1-4
CASSFWGNNEQFF	TGTGCCAGCAGCTTCTGGGGAAACAATGAGCAGTTCTTC	TRBV7-2	NA	13	NA	TRBJ2-1
CASSERTSGSSYNEQFF	TGTGCCAGCAGTGAGAGGACTAGCGGGAGCTCCTACAATGAGCAGTTCTTC	TRBV6-4	TRBD2	17	few	TRBJ2-1
CASSSGQGAQDQPQHF	TGTGCCAGCAGTTCGGGACAGGGGGCTCAGGATCAGCCCCAGCATTTT	TRBV12-3/TRBV12-4	TRBD1	16	NA	TRBJ1-5
CASSHTPGTGEYNEQFF	TGTGCCAGCAGCCATACCCCCGGGACAGGGGAGTACAATGAGCAGTTCTTC	TRBV7-9	TRBD1	17	few	TRBJ2-1
CSVEVTAMNTEAFF	TGCAGCGTTGAAGTAACGGCAATGAACACTGAAGCTTTCTTT	TRBV29-1	NA	14	NA	TRBJ1-1
CASSQGPGTGYGCTF	TGTGCCAGCAGCCAAGGACCAGGGACTGGGTATGGCTGCACCTTC	TRBV3-1	NA	15	NA	TRBJ1-2
CASTLLFGRGYTF	TGTGCCAGCACTTTGTTATTCGGACGGGGCTACACCTTC	TRBV6-2/TRBV6-3	NA	13	NA	TRBJ1-2
CASSKDRGGGTQYF	TGTGCCAGCAGCAAGGACAGGGGGGGTGGTACGCAGTATTTT	TRBV7-2	TRBD1	14	NA	TRBJ2-3
CASSKRGTSGGSYEQYF	TGTGCCAGCAGCAAAAGGGGGACTAGCGGGGGCTCCTACGAGCAGTACTTC	TRBV7-3	TRBD2	17	NA	TRBJ2-7
CASSPRILYEQYF	TGTGCCAGCTCACCCCGGATTCTCTACGAGCAGTACTTC	TRBV18	NA	13	few	TRBJ2-7
CSAREVERGREQYF	TGCAGTGCTAGAGAGGTAGAAAGGGGTCGGGAGCAGTACTTC	TRBV20-1	NA	14	few	TRBJ2-4
CAISGPSEGDYEQYF	TGTGCCATCAGTGGACCTAGCGAGGGCGACTACGAGCAGTACTTC	TRBV10-3	NA	15	NA	TRBJ2-7
CASSLTGLTDTQYF	TGTGCCAGCAGTTTAACTGGCCTCACAGATACGCAGTATTTT	TRBV28	NA	14	few	TRBJ2-3